This paragraph covers one TCR beta chain sequence. The germline gene is not matched at one end of the junction; a read error may be the cause. Germline V gives CDR1 MNHEY, CDR2 SVGEGT. The CDR3 loop spans 15 amino acids. These data are taken from a study of blood T cells in healthy people across ages. The authors ran a second PCR of 7 to 11 cycles using a sample-barcoded 5' primer and a J-beta primer mix. TCRdb itself ran the 5' RACE reads through MiXCR, one entry per CDR3 protein. The sample includes approximately 900,000 distinct CDR3 sequences, approximately 32% of them seen just once. The same sample was also studied in work on T cells of mothers and their children. That investigation notes: When mothers and children were related, their normalized repertoire overlap, which was always slightly higher, did not differ significantly from that of unrelated pairs.

Sequences were obtained from blood. The chain couples TRBV6-2 or TRBV6-3 to TRBJ1-5, with D hard to call. The receptor comes from a middle-aged woman in good health. CDR3 region: CASSYTGLGNQPQQF. The CDR3 DNA reads as TGTGCCAGCAGTTACACCGGGCTGGGCAATCAGCCCCAGCAGTTT.